Below are 5 T cell receptor beta chains sequenced from a single sample in a study of blood T cell repertoires in COVID-19. Profiling relied on immunoSEQ multiplex PCR, and the TCRdb table lists in-frame clones only, not all of them. In the table there are about 200,000 clones, 80% of which are singletons. The sequenced material came from PBMCs or T cells enriched from blood (not recorded which). The receptor source for this set is a woman in her thirties or forties with acute COVID-19.

J is TRBJ1-4 and V is TRBV19; 9 bases are a match to TRBD1. Unmatched junction bases numbered 7, after V lost 5 bases and J lost 0 bases. Per the germline V gene, CDR1 is LNHDA and CDR2 is SQIVND (reference sequence). The CDR3 has 17 amino acids. CDR3 nucleotide sequence: TGTGCCAGTAGTGCGAACAGGGGGCATTCAACTAATGAAAAACTGTTTTTT. It is translated as CASSANRGHSTNEKLFF.

The CDR3 region is CASSQGSGPYGYTF. The DNA of the CDR3 is TGCGCCAGCAGCCAAGGGTCAGGGCCCTATGGCTACACCTTC. V and J are TRBV4-3 and TRBJ1-2, with a weak D call TRBD1 (5 bases). Trimming shortened V by 1 base and J by 4 bases, and 10 bases separated the two germline ends. The CDR3 is 14 amino acids. In germline, CDR1 is LGHNA, CDR2 YSLEER.

This chain joins TRBV7-6 and TRBJ1-4; D is perhaps TRBD1 (5 bases). CDR1 SGHVS and CDR2 FNYEAQ come from the germline V gene. The ends were cut back, 0 bases at V and 4 bases at J, with 9 bases in the middle. The CDR3 consists of 15 residues. The chain's CDR3 is CASSLAGGNNEKLFF. Written as DNA, the CDR3 is TGTGCCAGCAGCTTAGCTGGGGGGAATAATGAAAAACTGTTTTTT. Full variable domain (rest looked up from reference TRBV7-6 and TRBJ1-4): GAGVSQSPRYKVTKRGQDVALRCDPISGHVSLYWYRQALGQGPEFLTYFNYEAQQDKSGLPNDRFSAERPEGSISTLTIQRTEQRDSAMYRCASSLAGGNNEKLFFGSGTQLSVL.

This chain links TRBV9 with TRBJ1-2; TRBD1 is a possible D gene (6 bases). Per the germline V gene, CDR1 is SGDLS and CDR2 is YYNGEE. The CDR3 contains 14 residues. V was trimmed by 0 bases and J by 5 bases, leaving 11 bases between them. The DNA for the CDR3 is TGTGCCAGCAGCGTAGAGGGGGGGATTTATGGCTACACCTTC. Translation gives CASSVEGGIYGYTF.

The V gene is TRBV7-3, the J gene TRBJ1-4; no reliable D call. The CDR3 covers 14 residues. Trimming pared 0 bases from V and 5 bases from J, leaving 7 bases between. Germline CDR1 is SGHTA and CDR2 is FQGTGA. The CDR3 protein is CASSLTAGNEKLFF. The CDR3 DNA reads TGTGCCAGCAGCTTAACGGCGGGAAATGAAAAACTGTTTTTT. The variable domain in full, with the rest retrieved from reference TRBV7-3 and TRBJ1-4, is GAGVSQTPSNKVTEKGKYVELRCDPISGHTALYWYRQSLGQGPEFLIYFQGTGAADDSGLPNDRFFAVRPEGSVSTLKIQRTERGDSAVYLCASSLTAGNEKLFFGSGTQLSVL.